The sequence of this T cell receptor beta chain was determined in a study of patients and donors after allogeneic stem cell transplantation. TCRdb itself ran the RT-PCR reads through MiXCR, one entry per CDR3 protein. The table has more than 850,000 distinct CDR3 sequences, roughly 17% seen once. From germline, CDR1 is SGHDN and CDR2 FVKESK. The CDR3 contains 14 residues. Trimming removed 1 base at V and 6 bases at J, with 12 bases between. The sample comprised blood, either unsorted or a sorted T cell fraction (not recorded which). The source of this sequence is a human donor who was either an allogeneic HSCT recipient or a stem cell or donor lymphocyte infusion donor (not recorded which). It is not recorded whose cells these are; they may come from a transplant donor. The chain combines TRBV14 with TRBJ1-1; unclear D gene. The CDR3: CASSQAGRMAEAFF. Here the CDR3 DNA reads TGTGCCAGCAGCCAAGCGGGGAGGATGGCTGAAGCTTTCTTT.